This T cell receptor beta chain was sequenced for a study of beta chain features in type 1 diabetes. Whole-study context: Across all samples, approximately 99 million sorted cells were examined. Overall study results and limits: Shorter templates might be favored by PCR, equally in patients and controls. The study left unresolved whether HLA type influences TCRB rearrangement.

As for this clone: Its antigen is not identified.

Expressed TCRB transcripts were sequenced because the entire RNA isolate underwent reverse transcription. Deep immunoSEQ sequencing covered naive, central memory and regulatory T cell samples. Assay used: immunoSEQ multiplex PCR; TCRdb lists only in-frame clones, some missing. The table includes hundreds of thousands of clones, around 30% detected once. CDR1 is SEHNR and CDR2 is FQNEAQ in the germline V gene (reference sequence). Trimming took 5 bases from V and 13 from J, leaving 14 bases between them. The CDR3 consists of 11 residues. This clonotype was sampled from a man aged 18 to 30 in good health. Source material: naive CD4+ T cells from blood. This chain connects TRBV7-9 to TRBJ1-2, with D unclear. This CDR3 reads CASSRPDGPTF. The CDR3 DNA follows: TGTGCCAGCAGCCGACCGGACGGCCCCACCTTC.